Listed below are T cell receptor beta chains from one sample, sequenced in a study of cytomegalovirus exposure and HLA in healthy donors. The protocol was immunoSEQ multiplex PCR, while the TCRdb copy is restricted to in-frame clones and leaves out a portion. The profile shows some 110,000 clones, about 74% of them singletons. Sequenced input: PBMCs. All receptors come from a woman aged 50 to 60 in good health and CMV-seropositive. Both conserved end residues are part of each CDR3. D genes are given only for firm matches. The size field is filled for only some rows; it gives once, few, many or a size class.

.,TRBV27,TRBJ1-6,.,CASSFPGGTSPLHF,TGTGCCAGCAGTTTCCCCGGGGGTACCTCACCCCTCCACTTT
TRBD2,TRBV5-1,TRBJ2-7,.,CAGDSGEGEQYF,TGCGCCGGGGATAGCGGGGAGGGGGAGCAGTACTTC
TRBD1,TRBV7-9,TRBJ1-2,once,CSSSLRQGATYTF,TGTTCCAGCAGCCTTCGACAGGGGGCCACCTACACCTTC
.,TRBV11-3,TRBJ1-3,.,CASSFGTGGNTIYF,TGTGCCAGCAGCTTCGGAACAGGTGGAAACACCATATATTTT
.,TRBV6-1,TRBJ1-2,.,CASSTGAGVYGYTF,TGTGCCAGCAGTACGGGAGCTGGCGTCTATGGCTACACCTTC
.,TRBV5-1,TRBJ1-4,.,CASSFQGIGEKLFF,TGCGCCAGCAGCTTTCAGGGAATCGGTGAAAAACTGTTTTTT
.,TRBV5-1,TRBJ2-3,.,CASSFDPGADTQYF,TGCGCCAGCAGCTTTGACCCCGGGGCAGATACGCAGTATTTT
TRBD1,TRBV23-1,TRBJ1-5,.,CASSQSPILQGYQPQHF,TGCGCCAGCAGTCAATCCCCAATCTTACAGGGGTATCAGCCCCAGCATTTT
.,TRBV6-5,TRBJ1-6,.,CASGSTPYNSPLHF,TGTGCGTCGGGGAGCACCCCATATAATTCACCCCTCCACTTT
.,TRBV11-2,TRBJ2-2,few,CASSLDSRAAGELFF,TGTGCCAGCAGCTTAGATTCCAGGGCAGCCGGGGAGCTGTTTTTT
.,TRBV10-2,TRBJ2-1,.,CASRGTSSNRHEQFF,TGCGCCAGCAGGGGGACTTCCTCCAATCGGCATGAGCAGTTCTTC